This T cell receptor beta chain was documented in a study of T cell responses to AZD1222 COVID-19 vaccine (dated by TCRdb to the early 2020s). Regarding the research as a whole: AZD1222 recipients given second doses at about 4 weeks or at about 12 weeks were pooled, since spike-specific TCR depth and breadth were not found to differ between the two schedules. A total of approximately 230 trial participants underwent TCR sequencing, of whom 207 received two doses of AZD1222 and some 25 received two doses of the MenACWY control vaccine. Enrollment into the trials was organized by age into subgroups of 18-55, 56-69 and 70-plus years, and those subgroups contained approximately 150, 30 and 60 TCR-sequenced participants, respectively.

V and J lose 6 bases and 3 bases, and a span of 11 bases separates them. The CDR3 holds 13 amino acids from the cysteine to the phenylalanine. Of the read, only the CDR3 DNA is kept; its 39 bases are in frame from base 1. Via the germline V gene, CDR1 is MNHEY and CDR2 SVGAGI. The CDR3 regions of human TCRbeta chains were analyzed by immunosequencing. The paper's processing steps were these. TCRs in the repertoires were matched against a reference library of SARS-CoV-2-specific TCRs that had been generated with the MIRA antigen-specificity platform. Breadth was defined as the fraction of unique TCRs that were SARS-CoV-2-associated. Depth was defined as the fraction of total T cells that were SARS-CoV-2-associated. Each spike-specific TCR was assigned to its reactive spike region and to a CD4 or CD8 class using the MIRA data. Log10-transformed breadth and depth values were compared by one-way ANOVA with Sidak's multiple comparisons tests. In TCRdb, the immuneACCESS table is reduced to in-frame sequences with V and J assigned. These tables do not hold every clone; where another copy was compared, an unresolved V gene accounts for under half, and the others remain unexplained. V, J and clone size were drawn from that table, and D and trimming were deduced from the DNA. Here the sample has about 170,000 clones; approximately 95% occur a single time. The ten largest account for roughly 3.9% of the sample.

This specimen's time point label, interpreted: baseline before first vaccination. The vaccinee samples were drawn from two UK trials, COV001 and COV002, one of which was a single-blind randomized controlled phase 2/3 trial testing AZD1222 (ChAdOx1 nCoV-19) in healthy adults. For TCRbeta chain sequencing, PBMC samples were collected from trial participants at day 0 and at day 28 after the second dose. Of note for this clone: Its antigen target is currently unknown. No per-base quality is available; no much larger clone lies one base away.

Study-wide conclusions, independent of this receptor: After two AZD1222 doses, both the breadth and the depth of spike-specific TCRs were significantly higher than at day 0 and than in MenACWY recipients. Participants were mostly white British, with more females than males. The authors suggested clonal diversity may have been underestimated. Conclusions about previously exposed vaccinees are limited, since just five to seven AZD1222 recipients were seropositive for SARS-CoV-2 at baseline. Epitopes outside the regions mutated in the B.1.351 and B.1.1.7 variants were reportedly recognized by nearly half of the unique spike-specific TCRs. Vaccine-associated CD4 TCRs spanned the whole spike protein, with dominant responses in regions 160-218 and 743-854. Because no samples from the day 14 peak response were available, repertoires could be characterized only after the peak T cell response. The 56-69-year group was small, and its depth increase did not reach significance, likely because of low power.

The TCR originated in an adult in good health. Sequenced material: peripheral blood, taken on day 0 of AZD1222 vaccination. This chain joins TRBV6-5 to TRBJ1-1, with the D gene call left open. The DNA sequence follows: TGTGCCAGCAGCAGTAATGAGTACACTGAAGCTTTCTTT. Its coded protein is CASSSNEYTEAFF.